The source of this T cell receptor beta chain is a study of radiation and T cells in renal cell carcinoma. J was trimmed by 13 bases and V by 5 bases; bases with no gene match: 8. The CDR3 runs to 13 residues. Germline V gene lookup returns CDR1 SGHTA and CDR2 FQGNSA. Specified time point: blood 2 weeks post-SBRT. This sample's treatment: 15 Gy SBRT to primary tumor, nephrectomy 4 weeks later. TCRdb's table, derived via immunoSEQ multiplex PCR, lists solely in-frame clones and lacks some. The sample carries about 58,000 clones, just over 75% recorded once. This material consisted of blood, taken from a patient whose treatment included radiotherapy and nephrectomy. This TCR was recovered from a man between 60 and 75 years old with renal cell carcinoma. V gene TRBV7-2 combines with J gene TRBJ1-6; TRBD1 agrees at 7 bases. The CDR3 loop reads CASSTDRERPLHF. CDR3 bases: TGTGCCAGCAGCACAGACAGGGAAAGGCCCCTCCACTTT.